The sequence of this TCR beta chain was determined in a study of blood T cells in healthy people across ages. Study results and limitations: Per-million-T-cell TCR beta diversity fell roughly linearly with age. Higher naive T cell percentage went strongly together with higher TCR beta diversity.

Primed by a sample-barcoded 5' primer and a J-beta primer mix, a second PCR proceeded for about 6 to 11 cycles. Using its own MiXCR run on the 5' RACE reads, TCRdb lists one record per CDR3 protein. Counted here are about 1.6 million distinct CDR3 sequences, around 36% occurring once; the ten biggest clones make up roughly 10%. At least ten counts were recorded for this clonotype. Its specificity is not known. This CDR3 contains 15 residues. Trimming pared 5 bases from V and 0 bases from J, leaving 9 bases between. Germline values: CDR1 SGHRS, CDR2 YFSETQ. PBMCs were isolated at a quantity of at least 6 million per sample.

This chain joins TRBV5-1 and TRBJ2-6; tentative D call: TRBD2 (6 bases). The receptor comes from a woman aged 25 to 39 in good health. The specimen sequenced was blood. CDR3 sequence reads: CASSGGSSGANVLTF. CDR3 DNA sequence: TGCGCCAGCAGTGGAGGGAGCTCTGGGGCCAACGTCCTGACTTTC.